The TCR beta chain under discussion was sequenced for a study of blood T cell repertoires in COVID-19. In the study overall: T cells, B-cell-depleted T cells, or PBMCs supplied cDNA or gDNA.

V was pared by 1 base and J by 5 bases, with 10 bases of the junction left unmatched. CDR1 and CDR2 (germline): SQVTM, ANQGSEA. The CDR3 runs to 16 residues. In Seattle, patients joined the study during active infection and were tracked longitudinally. Method: immunoSEQ multiplex PCR; TCRdb's copy keeps in-frame clones and lacks some. The sample holds about 220,000 clones, roughly four fifths seen once. Sequencing used peripheral blood. The rearrangement links TRBV29-1 to TRBJ2-2, with 7 nucleotides matching TRBD2. This sequence originates from a woman between 70 and 85 years old with COVID-19, enrolled during active disease. DNA for the CDR3: TGCAGCGTTGAAGGGGCCCGCGGGAGTCTGACCGGGGAGCTGTTTTTT. This codes for CSVEGARGSLTGELFF.